Below are 5 T cell receptor beta chains sequenced from a single sample in a study of control samples from healthy donors and cancer patients. The table came from immunoSEQ multiplex PCR; TCRdb's copy has only in-frame clones and leaves some out. The table has 150,000 or so clones, over 85% seen once. Input material: blood. The receptor set was obtained from a man over 45 in good health.

This chain connects TRBV19 to TRBJ2-3; 10 nucleotides line up with TRBD1. Germline trimming cut 6 bases from V and 2 bases from J; bases unmatched to any gene: 5. This CDR3 contains 15 residues. Germline lookup yields CDR1 LNHDA and CDR2 SQIVND (reference sequence). The CDR3 coding sequence is TGTGCCAGTAGGACCGGGACAGGGGCCACAGATACGCAGTATTTT. This codes for CASRTGTGATDTQYF.

The gene calls are TRBV15 and TRBJ2-1; D perhaps matches TRBD2 (6 bases). Trimming stripped 0 bases from V and 7 bases from J, with 16 bases between. The CDR3 is made up of 16 amino acids. Germline V CDR1 and CDR2: LNHNV, YYDKDF (reference sequence). CDR3 loop: CATSREGLAVGNEQFF. The CDR3 coding sequence is TGTGCCACCAGCAGAGAGGGACTCGCCGTGGGGAATGAGCAGTTCTTC. Full variable domain (remainder filled in from reference TRBV15 and TRBJ2-1): DAMVIQNPRYQVTQFGKPVTLSCSQTLNHNVMYWYQQKSSQAPKLLFHYYDKDFNNEADTPDNFQSRRPNTSFCFLDIRSPGLGDTAMYLCATSREGLAVGNEQFFGPGTRLTVL.

The sample holds one count of this clone. The gene calls are TRBV3-1 (or the pseudogene TRBV3-2) and TRBJ2-7; unclear D gene. V was cut by 1 base and J by 4 bases, with 11 bases left in between. Germline V gene data show CDR1 as LGHDT and CDR2 as YNNKEL (reference sequence). The CDR3 loop spans 14 amino acids. This chain's CDR3 is CASSQGYPAYEQYF. The CDR3 bases are TGTGCCAGCAGCCAAGGTTACCCGGCATACGAGCAGTACTTC.

The chain joins TRBV5-1 to TRBJ1-2; maybe TRBD1 (6 bases). This CDR3 has 12 amino acids. Looked up from germline, CDR1 is SGHRS and CDR2 is YFSETQ. Trimming shortened V by 3 bases and J by 4 bases, and 7 bases separated the two germline ends. CDR3 in amino acids: CASSSGVYGYTF. The DNA of the CDR3 is TGCGCCAGCAGCTCAGGGGTCTATGGCTACACCTTC.

The chain has TRBV27 and TRBJ2-4; no definite D call. CDR3 size: 16 residues. In germline, CDR1 is MNHEY, CDR2 SMNVEV (reference sequence). The V and J ends lost 5 bases and 0 bases respectively, with 14 bases between them. The CDR3 region is CASSLDGLLAKNIQYF. The CDR3 DNA reads as TGTGCCAGCAGTCTGGACGGATTGCTAGCCAAAAACATTCAGTACTTC.